Below, 4 T cell receptor beta chains from the same sample are listed, as sequenced in a study of blood T cell repertoires in COVID-19. The method was immunoSEQ multiplex PCR; TCRdb's version includes in-frame clones alone and lacks a portion of them. This table has some 280,000 clones, roughly 80% appearing once. The sequenced sample was peripheral blood. The receptors here all came from a woman between 50 and 59 years old with active or convalescent COVID-19.

The chain carries TRBV5-1 and TRBJ2-1; D possibly corresponds to TRBD2 (6 bases). Germline V gene sequence: CDR1 SGHRS, CDR2 YFSETQ. The CDR3 runs 15 residues. Trimming left V 0 bases short and J 8 bases short, with 15 bases between. The CDR3 DNA sequence: TGCGCCAGCAGCTTGGGGGGAGGCCTACAGGATGAGCAGTTCTTC. Translated: CASSLGGGLQDEQFF.

The chain joins TRBV7-8 to TRBJ1-5; 7 bases fit TRBD1. V gave up 4 bases and J gave up 3 bases; unmatched junction bases: 6. CDR1 SGHVS and CDR2 FQNEAQ come from the germline V gene. The CDR3 loop spans 15 amino acids. The CDR3 here is CASSSGQFNNQPQHF. For the CDR3, the DNA is TGTGCCAGCAGCTCGGGACAGTTTAACAATCAGCCCCAGCATTTT.

This chain links TRBV4-1 with TRBJ2-2; D remains ambiguous. This CDR3 comprises 15 residues. Trimming pared 3 bases from V and 6 bases from J, leaving 14 bases between. From germline, CDR1 is MGHRA and CDR2 YSYEKL. CDR3 amino acids: CASSHVLGQPGELFF. The CDR3 nucleotides are TGCGCCAGCAGCCACGTGCTCGGTCAACCCGGGGAGCTGTTTTTT.

Notes on this clone: The junction departs from germline at one end; a sequencing error may be responsible. This chain's CDR3 is CASSSRLREAVASVF. The CDR3 DNA follows: TGTGCCAGCAGCTCCAGGCTCCGGGAGGCCGTTGCATCTGTCTTC. The rearrangement links TRBV11-2 to TRBJ2-1, with 7 bases matching TRBD2. The CDR3 totals 15 residues. In germline, CDR1 is SGHAT, CDR2 FQNNGV. The full variable domain, rest sourced from reference TRBV11-2 and TRBJ2-1, is EAGVAQSPRYKIIEKRQSVAFWCNPISGHATLYWYQQILGQGPKLLIQFQNNGVVDDSQLPKDRFSAERLKGVDSTLKIQPAKLEDSAVYLCASSSRLREAVASVFGPGTRLTVL.